Included here is one TCR beta chain sequence, with context. This entry comes from a study of radiotherapy plus CTLA-4 blockade in lung cancer. This CDR3 has 16 amino acids. Trimming removed 8 bases from V and 0 bases from J, with 17 bases in between. Germline V gene lookup returns CDR1 MNHEY and CDR2 SMNVEV (reference sequence). TCRdb's copy holds only in-frame clones and misses some; the assay was immunoSEQ multiplex PCR. The data contain about 62,000 clones, roughly 76% of them singletons. The sequences come from peripheral blood, collected from a patient treated with radiotherapy plus ipilimumab. This chain connects TRBV27 to TRBJ2-4; TRBD1 is a possible D gene (6 bases). The TCR originated in a human donor with non-small cell lung cancer who had a complete response to radiotherapy plus ipilimumab. The CDR3 here is CASGTYRALAKNIQYF. CDR3 coding DNA: TGTGCCAGCGGGACATACAGGGCTCTAGCCAAAAACATTCAGTACTTC.